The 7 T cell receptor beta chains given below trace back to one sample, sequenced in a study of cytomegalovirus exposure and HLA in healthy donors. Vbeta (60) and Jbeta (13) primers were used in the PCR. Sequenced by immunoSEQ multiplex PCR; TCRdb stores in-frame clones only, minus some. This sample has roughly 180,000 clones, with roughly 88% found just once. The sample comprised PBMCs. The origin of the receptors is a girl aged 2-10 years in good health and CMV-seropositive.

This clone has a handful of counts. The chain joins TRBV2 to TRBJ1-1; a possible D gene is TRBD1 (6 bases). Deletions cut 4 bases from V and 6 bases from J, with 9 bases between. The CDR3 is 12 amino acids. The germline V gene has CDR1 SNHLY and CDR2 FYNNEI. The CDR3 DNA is TGTGCCAGCAGTGGACAGGCCTCTGAAGCTTTCTTT. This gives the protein CASSGQASEAFF.

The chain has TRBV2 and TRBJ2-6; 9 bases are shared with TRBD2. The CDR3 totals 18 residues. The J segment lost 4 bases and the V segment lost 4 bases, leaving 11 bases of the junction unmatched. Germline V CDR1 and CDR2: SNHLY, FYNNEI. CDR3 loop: CASSAGVAGAPGANVLTF. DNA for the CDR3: TGTGCCAGCAGTGCGGGAGTAGCGGGGGCTCCCGGGGCCAACGTCCTGACTTTC.

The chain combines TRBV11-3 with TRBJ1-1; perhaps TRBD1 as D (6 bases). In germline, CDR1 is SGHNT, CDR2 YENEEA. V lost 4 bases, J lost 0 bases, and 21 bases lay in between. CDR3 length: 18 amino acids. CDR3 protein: CASSSRGSGVPVNTEAFF. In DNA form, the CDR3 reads TGTGCCAGCAGCTCCCGCGGGTCAGGGGTACCCGTGAACACTGAAGCTTTCTTT.

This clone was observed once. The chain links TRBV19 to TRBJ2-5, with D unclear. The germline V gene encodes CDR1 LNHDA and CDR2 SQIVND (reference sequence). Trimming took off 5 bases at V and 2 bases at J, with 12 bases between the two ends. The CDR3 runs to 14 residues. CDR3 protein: CASSQSPGQETQYF. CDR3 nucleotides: TGTGCCAGTAGTCAATCCCCAGGTCAAGAGACCCAGTACTTC.

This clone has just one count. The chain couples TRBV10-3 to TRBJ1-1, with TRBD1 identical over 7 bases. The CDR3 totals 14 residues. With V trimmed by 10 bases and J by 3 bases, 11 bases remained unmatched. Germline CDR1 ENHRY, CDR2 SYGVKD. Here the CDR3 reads CATKSRGLDTEAFF. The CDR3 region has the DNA TGTGCCACCAAAAGTAGGGGGCTGGACACTGAAGCTTTCTTT.

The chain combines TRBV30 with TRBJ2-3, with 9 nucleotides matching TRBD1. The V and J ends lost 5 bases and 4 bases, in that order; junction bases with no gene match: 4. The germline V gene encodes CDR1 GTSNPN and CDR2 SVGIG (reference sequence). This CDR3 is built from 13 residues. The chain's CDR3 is CAWGTGYSDTQYF. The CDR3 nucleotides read TGTGCCTGGGGGACAGGGTATTCAGATACGCAGTATTTT.

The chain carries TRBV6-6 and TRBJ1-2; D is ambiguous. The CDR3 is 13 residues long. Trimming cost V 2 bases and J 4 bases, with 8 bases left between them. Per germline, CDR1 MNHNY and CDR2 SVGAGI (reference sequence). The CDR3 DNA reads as TGTGCCAGCAGTTACGAGGCGGCCTATGGCTACACCTTC. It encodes CASSYEAAYGYTF.